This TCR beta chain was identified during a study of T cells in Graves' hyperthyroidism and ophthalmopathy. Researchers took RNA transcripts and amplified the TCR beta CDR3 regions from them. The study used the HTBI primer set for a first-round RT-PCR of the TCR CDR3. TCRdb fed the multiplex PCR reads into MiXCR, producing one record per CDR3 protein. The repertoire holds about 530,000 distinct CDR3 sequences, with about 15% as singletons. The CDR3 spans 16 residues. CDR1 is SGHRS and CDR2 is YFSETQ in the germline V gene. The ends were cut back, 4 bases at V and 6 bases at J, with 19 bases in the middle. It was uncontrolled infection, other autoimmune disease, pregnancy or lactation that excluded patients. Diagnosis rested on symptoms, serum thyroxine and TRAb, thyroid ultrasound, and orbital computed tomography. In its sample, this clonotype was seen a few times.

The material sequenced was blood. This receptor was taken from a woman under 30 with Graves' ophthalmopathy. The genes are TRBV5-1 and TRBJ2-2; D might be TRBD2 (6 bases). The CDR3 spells CASSPPRLPGAGELFF. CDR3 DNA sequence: TGCGCCAGCAGCCCCCCCCGACTCCCGGGGGCCGGGGAGCTGTTTTTT.